Listed below are T cell receptor beta chains from one sample, sequenced in a study of blood T cell repertoires in COVID-19. Produced via immunoSEQ multiplex PCR; TCRdb's table is partial and in-frame only. This table holds about 260,000 clones, roughly 85% found once. Sequenced sample: peripheral blood. All receptors come from a woman in her forties or fifties who had recovered from COVID-19. CDR3s leave out the opening cysteine and the closing phenylalanine or tryptophan.

>TRBV5-8|TRBJ2-7
ASTAGGLREQY
>TRBV28|TRBJ2-1
ASSRGLTYNEQF
>TRBV27|TRBJ2-2
ASRGTPNRNTGELF
>TRBV5-4|TRBJ1-2
ASSEKTGGPQRNT
>TRBV5-1|TRBJ2-7
ASSQGALGYEQY
>TRBV7-2|TRBJ1-2
ASSLGWGEPTLATYGYT
>TRBV7-6|TRBJ1-1
ASSPGQGWTEAF
>TRBV6-2/TRBV6-3|TRBJ2-7
ASSSGQEPTMQY
>TRBV11-3|TRBJ2-3
ASSSEAETDTQY
>TRBV6-5|TRBJ1-2
ASSLQGFGHYGYT
>TRBV4-3|TRBJ1-2
ASSQDHRGQGGYT
>TRBV10-2|TRBJ1-1
ASSDRGLGAEAF
>TRBV7-2|TRBJ1-2
ASSSSGTAINYGYT
>TRBV5-1|TRBJ2-5
ASSPMGGRETQY
>TRBV3-1/TRBV3-2|TRBJ1-1
ASSQDPGDHTEAF
>TRBV4-3|TRBJ2-1
ASSRVSGGALGEQF
>TRBV15|TRBJ2-2
ATAWRDSAGELF
>TRBV7-9|TRBJ1-2
ASSQKAGPYGYT
>TRBV12-3/TRBV12-4|TRBJ2-3
ASSLGGRDTQY
>TRBV6-6|TRBJ1-1
ASRTGTANTEAF
>TRBV10-3|TRBJ1-4
AIGSGTGATNEKLF
>TRBV6-5|TRBJ2-2
ASSPGLAGVGELF
>TRBV29-1|TRBJ2-1
SVEASGRPNEQF
>TRBV7-2|TRBJ2-5
ASSFTAGQETQY
>TRBV2|TRBJ1-1
ASTGTPNTEAF
>TRBV5-1|TRBJ2-7
ASSTGTGSYEQY
>TRBV30|TRBJ2-1
AWKILAGQVNEQF
>TRBV27|TRBJ2-2
ASSPGTGGSNTGELF
>TRBV6-4|TRBJ1-2
ASSDGRGRGYT
>TRBV30|TRBJ1-4
AWSGGGELEKLF
>TRBV4-1|TRBJ2-1
ASSQEKRGGLNEQF
>TRBV5-1|TRBJ1-3
ASSLGAGPGNTIY
>TRBV3-1/TRBV3-2|TRBJ2-3
ASSQGGGGVDTQY
>TRBV28|TRBJ2-4
ASSFGSQSSNIQY
>TRBV7-2|TRBJ2-2
ASSTTTSSAGELF
>TRBV29-1|TRBJ2-1
SGEAGGPYNEQF
>TRBV5-6|TRBJ2-3
ASSLGTNTDTQY
>TRBV19|TRBJ1-5
ASSRSWRIGNQPQH
>TRBV7-3|TRBJ2-7
ASSLTSEYEQY
>TRBV19|TRBJ1-6
ASGAGTGNNSPLH
>TRBV5-6|TRBJ1-5
ASSLGADRDQPQH
>TRBV6-4|TRBJ2-1
ASGHGTSGNNEQF
>TRBV30|TRBJ1-1
AWSRLSEAF
>TRBV3-1/TRBV3-2|TRBJ2-5
ASSPVKRQETQY
>TRBV5-5|TRBJ1-1
ASSLYTGDTYTEAF
>TRBV28|TRBJ2-6
ASSLHSGANVLT
>TRBV19|TRBJ2-2
ASSAGDANTGELF
>TRBV7-9|TRBJ2-7
ASSVGLQVFYEQY
>TRBV7-2|TRBJ2-2
ASSLAGVTGELF
>TRBV6-2/TRBV6-3|TRBJ1-5
ASSYGGSRNQPQH
>TRBV9|TRBJ2-2
ASSVDLRNTGELF
>TRBV9|TRBJ1-4
ASSVRGGANEKLF
>TRBV6-5|TRBJ1-2
ASTPSPGQVYGYT
>TRBV6-2/TRBV6-3|TRBJ1-2
ASSVTPGQGMLYGYT
>TRBV7-2|TRBJ2-7
ASSLQVAPFYEQY
>TRBV20-1|TRBJ2-7
SASRVAGAYEQY
>TRBV29-1|TRBJ2-7
SVEDGRPGIRYEQY
>TRBV10-3|TRBJ1-1
AISDTGRGTEAF